Below are 14 T cell receptor beta chains sequenced from a single sample in a study of cytomegalovirus exposure and HLA in healthy donors. Vbeta (60) and Jbeta (13) primers were used in the PCR. Assay used: immunoSEQ multiplex PCR; TCRdb lists only in-frame clones, some missing. The sample holds about 170,000 clones, about four fifths seen once. The sequenced material came from PBMCs. The receptor set was obtained from a woman aged 45-65 years in good health and CMV-seronegative.

The chain joins TRBV19 to TRBJ1-1; a possible D gene is TRBD1 (5 bases). The germline gives CDR1 LNHDA, CDR2 SQIVND (reference sequence). CDR3 length: 12 amino acids. Trimming took 2 bases from V and 6 from J, leaving 7 bases between them. Written as DNA, the CDR3 is TGTGCCAGTAGTATAAGGGGCGCTGAAGCTTTCTTT. This translates into CASSIRGAEAFF.

V is TRBV6-6 and J is TRBJ2-4, with D possibly being TRBD1 (6 bases). V was clipped by 9 bases and J by 4 bases, with 13 bases between them. Looked up from germline, CDR1 is MNHNY and CDR2 is SVGAGI (reference sequence). This CDR3 is 13 amino acids long. The CDR3 DNA sequence: TGTGCCAGTCAAGAGGGGGTTAAAAACATTCAGTACTTC. The encoded protein is CASQEGVKNIQYF.

This rearrangement joins TRBV6-5 to TRBJ1-1; a weak D match, TRBD1 (6 bases). Per the germline V gene, CDR1 is MNHEY and CDR2 is SVGAGI. V lost 6 bases, J lost 5 bases, and 19 bases lay in between. This CDR3 contains 15 residues. CDR3 sequence reads: CASRKSWGRGTEAFF. As DNA, the CDR3 is TGTGCCAGCAGAAAGAGCTGGGGGCGTGGGACTGAAGCTTTCTTT.

The V gene is TRBV4-3, the J gene TRBJ2-5; D is undetermined. V was clipped by 0 bases and J by 5 bases, with 10 bases between them. The CDR3 is 14 residues long. Per the germline V gene, CDR1 is LGHNA and CDR2 is YSLEER. The CDR3 DNA reads as TGCGCCAGCAGCCAAGAAGCCCCCTCCGAGACCCAGTACTTC. Translation: CASSQEAPSETQYF.

The CDR3 coding sequence is TGTGCCAGCAAGGGACTAGCGGGGGGACCCGGAGAGACCCAGTACTTC. Its translation is CASKGLAGGPGETQYF. The chain employs TRBV2 and TRBJ2-5; TRBD2 matches 15 bases. The V and J ends lost 7 bases and 4 bases, in that order; junction bases with no gene match: 7. The CDR3 covers 16 residues. Germline V gene data show CDR1 as SNHLY and CDR2 as FYNNEI.

This chain joins TRBV4-3 and TRBJ2-7; D is perhaps TRBD1 (7 bases). This CDR3 is built from 16 residues. CDR1 and CDR2 (germline): LGHNA, YSLEER. Trimming removed 0 bases at V and 2 bases at J, with 14 bases between. CDR3 loop: CASSQDSGGITYEQYF. The CDR3 nucleotides are TGCGCCAGCAGCCAAGATTCAGGGGGGATAACCTACGAGCAGTACTTC.

The V gene is TRBV7-9, the J gene TRBJ2-7; 8 nucleotides align to TRBD1. The CDR3 totals 14 residues. The V and J ends lost 4 bases and 2 bases, in that order; junction bases with no gene match: 4. Germline values: CDR1 SEHNR, CDR2 FQNEAQ (reference sequence). The DNA for the CDR3 is TGTGCCAGCAGCTCTCCAGGGGGCACCTACGAGCAGTACTTC. Protein product: CASSSPGGTYEQYF.

V is TRBV7-9 and J is TRBJ2-5, with 8 bases aligning to TRBD1. This CDR3 is 15 amino acids long. The V segment lost 5 bases and the J segment 1 base; nucleotides outside the gene matches: 6. Germline V lookup: CDR1 SEHNR, CDR2 FQNEAQ (reference sequence). In nucleotides, the CDR3 is TGTGCCAGCAGCCACCCGACAGGGGTCCAAGAGACCCAGTACTTC. It is translated as CASSHPTGVQETQYF.

The V and J genes are TRBV7-9 and TRBJ1-5; D might be TRBD1 (5 bases). The CDR3 consists of 14 residues. CDR1 is SEHNR, CDR2 FQNEAQ, per germline (reference sequence). V was cut by 6 bases and J by 2 bases, with 11 bases left in between. The chain's CDR3 is CASSYQGGNQPQHF. CDR3 DNA sequence: TGTGCCAGCAGTTACCAGGGTGGCAATCAGCCCCAGCATTTT.

V and J are TRBV6-1 and TRBJ2-5; 12 bases fit TRBD2. Germline CDR1 and CDR2: MNHNS and SASEGT. The CDR3 totals 15 residues. J gave up 2 bases and V 3 bases, and 1 base lay outside the gene matches. CDR3 region: CASSDLAGGQETQYF. CDR3 coding DNA: TGTGCCAGCAGTGATCTAGCGGGGGGGCAAGAGACCCAGTACTTC.

Turning to this clone: Germline is not matched at one junction end, which may reflect a read error. The chain employs TRBV19 and TRBJ2-1; 10 bases fit TRBD2. The CDR3 contains 14 residues. Germline CDR1 is LNHDA and CDR2 is SQIVND (reference sequence). The CDR3, as DNA: TGTGCCAGTGCGATAGCGGGAGGTACCAATGAGGGGATCTTC. Protein product: CASAIAGGTNEGIF.

The chain uses TRBV5-1 and TRBJ2-7; TRBD1 aligns across 12 bases. The V gene's germline CDR1 is SGHRS and CDR2 YFSETQ. V shed 4 bases and J 5 bases; nucleotides not matched to a gene: 4. The CDR3 sequence is 14 residues long. The CDR3 sequence: CASSGDRGRDEQYF. CDR3 bases: TGCGCCAGCAGCGGGGACAGGGGGCGAGACGAGCAGTACTTC.

The chain couples TRBV19 to TRBJ2-7, with D perhaps TRBD1 (7 bases). The germline V gene encodes CDR1 LNHDA and CDR2 SQIVND (reference sequence). CDR3 length: 13 residues. The V and J ends lost 7 bases and 5 bases respectively, with 15 bases between them. CDR3: CASNPTGRHEQYF. CDR3 in DNA: TGTGCCAGTAACCCGACAGGGAGGCACGAGCAGTACTTC.

The V and J genes are TRBV2 and TRBJ2-5; 7 positions agree with TRBD1. The J call may be mistaken, given a closer DNA end match to TRBJ2-7. CDR1 is SNHLY, CDR2 FYNNEI, per germline. CDR3 size: 13 residues. The CDR3 nucleotides read TGTGCCAGCAGAGTGACAGGGATCTACGAGCAGTACTTC. Translated, it gives CASRVTGIYEQYF.